This is a list of T cell receptor beta chains from one sample in a study of T cell responses to AZD1222 COVID-19 vaccine. Method: immunoSEQ multiplex PCR; TCRdb's copy keeps in-frame clones and lacks some. The sample records 120,000 to 150,000 clones, roughly 80% being singletons. The sample here was peripheral blood, taken on day 0 of MenACWY control vaccination. These TCRs come from an adult in good health. Each CDR3 is given with its conserved first and last residue. D genes are given only for firm matches. Clone size is stated in some rows and not others, as once, few, many or a class when expanded.

D,size,V,J,DNA,CDR3
TRBD1,-,TRBV24-1,TRBJ2-1,TGTGCCACCAGTGATTGGGACAGGGATGATGAGCAGTTCTTC,CATSDWDRDDEQFF
TRBD1,-,TRBV7-8,TRBJ2-5,TGTGCCAGCAGCTTGGGTGACAGGGGAGAGACCCAGTACTTC,CASSLGDRGETQYF
-,once,TRBV12-3/TRBV12-4,TRBJ1-3,TGTGCCATCCACGGGTCCTCCGGAAACACCATATATTTT,CAIHGSSGNTIYF
-,-,TRBV7-8,TRBJ2-5,TGTGCCAGCAGCTTTCCCACTAACTTAGGCTCCGACCAGACCCAGTACTTC,CASSFPTNLGSDQTQYF
-,-,TRBV11-2,TRBJ2-3,TGTGCCAGCAGGCTGGGTCTAAGCACAGATACGCAGTATTTT,CASRLGLSTDTQYF
TRBD1,-,TRBV28,TRBJ1-4,TGTGCCAGCAGTCTACACGGGACAGCTAATGAAAAACTGTTTTTT,CASSLHGTANEKLFF
TRBD1,-,TRBV12-3/TRBV12-4,TRBJ1-2,TGTGCCAGCAGCCGGGACAGGGTTTATGGCTACACCTTC,CASSRDRVYGYTF
-,-,TRBV5-1,TRBJ1-1,TGCGCCAGCAGCTTGAGGGGATCAGGGGCTTTGCGGACTGAAGCTTTCTTT,CASSLRGSGALRTEAFF
-,-,TRBV30,TRBJ2-3,TGTGCCTGGGGTAGGACAGATACGCAGTATTTT,CAWGRTDTQYF
-,-,TRBV27,TRBJ1-6,TGTGCCAGCAGGGTCGGCGGCTCCTATAATTCACCCCTCCACTTT,CASRVGGSYNSPLHF
TRBD2,-,TRBV5-1,TRBJ2-5,TGCGCCAGCAGCGACCGGGACGCGGGGGAGGAGACCCAGTACTTC,CASSDRDAGEETQYF
-,-,TRBV4-2,TRBJ2-3,TGTGCCAGCAGCCAAGAATATGGGACCACAGATACGCAGTATTTT,CASSQEYGTTDTQYF
TRBD1,-,TRBV7-6,TRBJ2-2,TGTGCCAGCAGCTTGGGACAGGGGGTGGTCGCCGGGGAGCTGTTTTTT,CASSLGQGVVAGELFF
TRBD1,-,TRBV10-2,TRBJ2-2,TGCGCCAGCACTCCCTATGGGGACAGTTACACCGGGGAGCTGTTTTTT,CASTPYGDSYTGELFF
-,-,TRBV19,TRBJ1-2,TGTGCCAGTAGTTCGTCGGCTGCTAACTATGGCTACACCTTC,CASSSSAANYGYTF
TRBD1,-,TRBV19,TRBJ1-5,TGTGCCAGTAGGGACAGGGGCGGCAGCAATCAGCCCCAGCATTTT,CASRDRGGSNQPQHF
-,-,TRBV10-3,TRBJ2-2,TGTGCCATCCGACGGGAGATAGCGGTCCCCGGGGAGCTGTTTTTT,CAIRREIAVPGELFF
-,-,TRBV10-3,TRBJ2-4,TGTGCCATCAGTGACAGCGTGATTTCGAAAAACATTCAGTACTTC,CAISDSVISKNIQYF
-,-,TRBV6-1,TRBJ2-3,TGTGCCAGCAGTGAAGTCTCATGGGGTGATACGCAGTATTTT,CASSEVSWGDTQYF
TRBD1,-,TRBV7-2,TRBJ1-2,TGTGCCAGCAGCTTAACAGGGTTTATCCGGGACAGGGGCCATGGCTACACCTTC,CASSLTGFIRDRGHGYTF
-,-,TRBV5-6,TRBJ1-3,TGTGCCAGCAGCCCCGGAAGGATCTCTGGAAACACCATATATTTT,CASSPGRISGNTIYF
-,-,TRBV18,TRBJ1-1,TGTGCCAGCTCAAAGGATTATTTAGACACTGAAGCTTTCTTT,CASSKDYLDTEAFF
TRBD1,-,TRBV27,TRBJ2-7,TGTGCCAGCAGCCGAAACAGGGGCTCTAGGGAGAGCTCCTACGAGCAGTACTTC,CASSRNRGSRESSYEQYF
-,-,TRBV28,TRBJ2-5,TGTGCCAGCAGTTTACTTGAGGGGCTCGAGACCCAGTACTTC,CASSLLEGLETQYF
-,-,TRBV25-1,TRBJ2-2,TGTGCCAGCAGCACAAGCGGCGGGGAGCTGTTTTTT,CASSTSGGELFF
-,-,TRBV7-2,TRBJ1-1,TGTGCCAGCAGCTTCACAGACAGCACTGAAGCTTTCTTT,CASSFTDSTEAFF
TRBD1,-,TRBV7-9,TRBJ1-6,TGTGCCAGCAGCTTTTGGACAGGTTCTGATTCACCCCTCCACTTT,CASSFWTGSDSPLHF
TRBD2,-,TRBV5-6,TRBJ2-3,TGTGCCAGCAGCTTACTAGCGGGGGGATCAGATACGCAGTATTTT,CASSLLAGGSDTQYF
-,-,TRBV7-2,TRBJ1-5,TGTGCCAGCAGCTTCGCAATGCGACCCCAGCATTTT,CASSFAMRPQHF
-,-,TRBV29-1,TRBJ1-1,TGCAGCGTTGTTGGCCAGTTGAACACTGAAGCTTTCTTT,CSVVGQLNTEAFF
-,-,TRBV6-1,TRBJ1-2,TGTGCCAGCAGTGAGCTGCAGGGTTGGTATGGCTACACCTTC,CASSELQGWYGYTF
-,-,TRBV9,TRBJ1-3,TGTGCCAGCAGCGGGGTACAGGGATCTGGAAACACCATATATTTT,CASSGVQGSGNTIYF
TRBD1,-,TRBV5-8,TRBJ2-5,TGTGCCAGCAGCTGGCGACAGGGGCAAGAGACCCAGTACTTC,CASSWRQGQETQYF